This entry lists 29 T cell receptor beta chains sequenced from one sample in a study of blood T cell repertoires in COVID-19. Using immunoSEQ multiplex PCR, the repertoire was profiled, and TCRdb retains in-frame clones only, with some absent. The sample lists about 140,000 clones; around 81% were seen once. The sample consisted of peripheral blood. All receptors derive from a human donor in a cohort sampled during active COVID-19.

The chain links TRBV7-2 to TRBJ1-2; no clear D. Trimming took off 0 bases at V and 12 bases at J, with 11 bases between the two ends. The length of the CDR3 is 12 residues. Germline assignment: CDR1 SGHTA and CDR2 FQGNSA. The CDR3 is CASSLAPERHTF. In DNA form, the CDR3 reads TGTGCCAGCAGCTTAGCGCCCGAGAGGCACACCTTC.

This clone was seen a few times. The V and J genes are TRBV9 and TRBJ2-7; D is possibly TRBD2 (5 bases). With 4 bases removed from V and 3 bases from J, the gap between germline ends came to 11 bases. The CDR3 is 13 amino acids. The germline V gene has CDR1 SGDLS and CDR2 YYNGEE. CDR3: CASSPPEGYEQYF. The CDR3 coding sequence is TGTGCCAGCAGCCCCCCCGAGGGCTACGAGCAGTACTTC.

This chain connects TRBV4-1 to TRBJ2-2; unclear D gene. Germline lookup yields CDR1 MGHRA and CDR2 YSYEKL. The CDR3 sequence is 16 residues long. Trimming stripped 2 bases from V and 1 base from J, with 11 bases between. CDR3 bases: TGCGCCAGCAGCCAAACACCCAAATTGAACACCGGGGAGCTGTTTTTT. Protein: CASSQTPKLNTGELFF.

The rearrangement links TRBV4-2 to TRBJ2-2, with 9 bases aligning to TRBD2. V shed 4 bases and J 7 bases; nucleotides not matched to a gene: 16. The CDR3 covers 18 residues. Germline V lookup: CDR1 LGHNA, CDR2 YNFKEQ. This CDR3 reads CASSPRPGGLAGHGELFF. For the CDR3, the DNA is TGTGCCAGCAGCCCCCGTCCCGGGGGACTAGCTGGCCACGGGGAGCTGTTTTTT.

The chain recombines TRBV5-1 with TRBJ2-3, with TRBD2 identical over 13 bases. From germline, CDR1 is SGHRS and CDR2 YFSETQ. With 3 bases clipped from V and 3 bases from J, the junction kept 4 bases outside the gene matches. The CDR3 contains 16 residues. The CDR3 reads CASSSGTSGTTDTQYF. CDR3 DNA: TGCGCCAGCAGCTCCGGGACTAGCGGGACTACAGATACGCAGTATTTT.

The J gene is TRBJ2-7, the V gene TRBV18; maybe TRBD1 (5 bases). This CDR3 has 13 amino acids. Germline CDR1 KGHSH, CDR2 LQKENI. Deletions cut 1 base from V and 4 bases from J, with 8 bases between. The DNA of the CDR3 is TGTGCCAGCTCACCACTCAGGGATTACGAGCAGTACTTC. Protein sequence: CASSPLRDYEQYF.

V and J are TRBV5-8 and TRBJ2-3, with 13 bases that match TRBD2. Germline V gene data show CDR1 as SGHTS and CDR2 as YDEGEE. The CDR3 runs 16 residues. The V gene end was trimmed by 1 base and the J gene end by 4 bases; junction bases not matched to a gene: 3. The CDR3 region is CASSLSGLAGADTQYF. The CDR3 region has the DNA TGTGCCAGCAGCTTGTCCGGACTAGCGGGAGCAGATACGCAGTATTTT.

The CDR3 DNA sequence: TGTGCCAGCTCACAGGCGGACAATGAGCAGTTCTTC. It specifies CASSQADNEQFF. The chain uses TRBV18 and TRBJ2-1; D not certain. The CDR3 consists of 12 residues. The germline V and J ends were trimmed by 4 bases and 5 bases, with 6 bases remaining between them. The V gene's germline CDR1 is KGHSH and CDR2 LQKENI.

CDR3 loop: CASSSGQGSNTEAFF. The CDR3 DNA follows: TGTGCCAGCAGCTCTGGACAGGGTAGCAACACTGAAGCTTTCTTT. The chain employs TRBV11-1 and TRBJ1-1; TRBD1 agrees at 8 bases. In germline, CDR1 is SGHAT, CDR2 FQDESV (reference sequence). V lost 4 bases and J lost 2; bases outside the gene matches: 6. The CDR3 is 15 amino acids. The full variable domain, completed using reference TRBV11-1 and TRBJ1-1, is EAEVAQSPRYKITEKSQAVAFWCDPISGHATLYWYRQILGQGPELLVQFQDESVVDDSQLPKDRFSAERLKGVDSTLKIQPAELGDSAMYLCASSSGQGSNTEAFFGQGTRLTVV.

The rearrangement uses TRBV7-8 and TRBJ2-7; 11 bases fit TRBD2. The CDR3 length is 16 residues. The J segment lost 7 bases and the V segment lost 1 base, leaving 9 bases of the junction unmatched. The germline gives CDR1 SGHVS, CDR2 FQNEAQ. The CDR3 loop is CASSLGLAGTRREQYF. CDR3 nucleotides: TGTGCCAGCAGCTTAGGACTAGCGGGGACCAGGAGGGAGCAGTACTTC.

The chain has TRBV2 and TRBJ2-2; TRBD2 agrees at 10 bases. CDR1 is SNHLY, CDR2 FYNNEI, per germline. CDR3 size: 18 residues. V shed 3 bases, J shed 6 bases, and the junction held 13 bases outside the gene matches. The CDR3 DNA reads as TGTGCCAGCAGTGATGCACCAAGTACTAGCGGGACCTCCGGGGAGCTGTTTTTT. Encoded protein: CASSDAPSTSGTSGELFF.

Comment on this clone: At one of its ends the junction is not consistent with the germline gene, which may arise from a read error. The chain carries TRBV19 and TRBJ2-2; possibly TRBD2 for D (6 bases). The CDR3 has 12 amino acids. Germline CDR1 and CDR2: LNHDA and SQIVND (reference sequence). The CDR3 here is CASSIMGGKLFF. The CDR3 DNA follows: TGTGCCAGTAGTATAATGGGCGGGAAGCTGTTTTTT.

This chain uses TRBV10-2 with TRBJ2-7, with 10 bases lining up with TRBD1. The CDR3 runs to 15 residues. CDR1 and CDR2 (germline): WSHSY, SAAADI. J gave up 5 bases and V 6 bases, and 10 bases lay outside the gene matches. This CDR3 reads CASSYGTGAPDEQYF. CDR3 DNA: TGCGCCAGCAGCTACGGGACAGGGGCCCCTGACGAGCAGTACTTC.

The gene calls are TRBV4-2 and TRBJ1-2; TRBD1 aligns across 7 bases. This CDR3 has 15 amino acids. J lost 2 bases, V lost 4 bases, and 7 bases had no gene match. The germline V gene encodes CDR1 LGHNA and CDR2 YNFKEQ. The CDR3: CASSPQGQRNYGYTF. CDR3 sequence (DNA): TGTGCCAGCAGCCCCCAGGGACAGAGAAACTATGGCTACACCTTC.

This clone was seen a few times. The rearrangement joins TRBV18 to TRBJ2-1; D may be TRBD2 (6 bases). Per the germline V gene, CDR1 is KGHSH and CDR2 is LQKENI. CDR3 length equals 17 residues. V was trimmed by 0 bases and J by 2 bases, leaving 14 bases between them. The CDR3 protein is CASSPPSGGSTYNEQFF. CDR3 DNA: TGTGCCAGCTCACCACCATCCGGGGGATCTACCTACAATGAGCAGTTCTTC.

On this clone: Other DNA sequences in the same sample also yield this CDR3. This rearrangement joins TRBV27 to TRBJ1-2; 7 nucleotides align to TRBD1. The junction had 13 bases not matched to a gene; V was cut back by 1 base and J by 5 bases. The CDR3 runs to 17 residues. Germline loops: CDR1 MNHEY, CDR2 SMNVEV (reference sequence). CDR3 residues: CASSLFSTGADNYGYTF. CDR3 nucleotide sequence: TGTGCCAGCAGTTTATTCTCAACAGGGGCCGATAATTATGGCTACACCTTC.

This rearrangement joins TRBV7-6 to TRBJ2-7, with TRBD1 matching 7 bases. This CDR3 contains 17 residues. V was pared by 5 bases and J by 2 bases, with 15 bases of the junction left unmatched. The V gene's germline CDR1 is SGHVS and CDR2 FNYEAQ. The CDR3 reads CASSQGVGVSPAYEQYF. CDR3 in DNA: TGTGCCAGCAGCCAGGGGGTAGGGGTCTCACCTGCCTACGAGCAGTACTTC.

The chain uses TRBV29-1 and TRBJ2-3, with TRBD2 identical over 9 bases. Trimming took 3 bases from V and 3 from J; bases not matched to a gene: 7. The germline V gene encodes CDR1 SQVTM and CDR2 ANQGSEA. This CDR3 spans 15 amino acids. DNA of the CDR3: TGCAGCGTTGATGGGCGGGGGGGGAGGACAGATACGCAGTATTTT. It codes for CSVDGRGGRTDTQYF.

The chain is built from TRBV5-1 and TRBJ2-7; tentative D call: TRBD2 (6 bases). The CDR3 runs to 14 residues. The V end lost 1 base, the J end lost 4 bases, and 12 bases lay between the germline ends. CDR1 and CDR2 (germline): SGHRS, YFSETQ. CDR3 in DNA: TGCGCCAGCAGCTTGTGGCCAGCGGGTTACGAGCAGTACTTC. Encoded protein: CASSLWPAGYEQYF.

The chain carries TRBV7-9 and TRBJ1-1; D is unresolved. This CDR3 is built from 14 residues. CDR1 is SEHNR and CDR2 is FQNEAQ in the germline V gene (reference sequence). Trimming removed 1 base from V and 1 base from J, with 7 bases in between. The CDR3 loop is CASSLDTRNTEAFF. In DNA, the CDR3 is TGTGCCAGCAGCTTAGACACCAGGAACACTGAAGCTTTCTTT.

This rearrangement joins TRBV7-3 to TRBJ2-1, with a weak D call TRBD2 (6 bases). Trimming removed 3 bases at V and 7 bases at J, with 22 bases between. Germline CDR1 reads SGHTA; CDR2 reads FQGTGA. The CDR3 is 17 residues long. The CDR3 region is CASSFTAGTTSGNEQFF. The CDR3 DNA sequence: TGTGCCAGCAGCTTTACGGCTGGTACGACTAGTGGTAATGAGCAGTTCTTC.

The rearrangement joins TRBV12-3 or TRBV12-4 to TRBJ1-6; no clear D. Trimming removed 6 bases at V and 13 bases at J, with 13 bases between. The CDR3 is 12 residues long. The CDR3: CASSLIPTPLHF. The DNA for the CDR3 is TGTGCCAGCAGCCTCATTCCAACTCCCCTCCACTTT.

This chain uses TRBV19 with TRBJ1-1; no reliable D call. The CDR3 contains 12 residues. Germline CDR1 LNHDA, CDR2 SQIVND (reference sequence). V lost 8 bases, J lost 4 bases, and 11 bases lay in between. CDR3 in amino acids: CASLRLGTEAFF. CDR3 DNA sequence: TGTGCCAGTCTCAGGCTGGGCACTGAAGCTTTCTTT.

The chain links TRBV5-6 to TRBJ2-7, with D maybe TRBD2 (6 bases). This CDR3 contains 14 residues. Germline assignment: CDR1 SGHDT and CDR2 YYEEEE. V was pared by 4 bases and J by 3 bases, with 14 bases between. The CDR3 here is CASSQTGTYYEQYF. CDR3 DNA sequence: TGTGCCAGCAGCCAGACCGGGACTTACTACGAGCAGTACTTC.

At least ten counts were recorded for this clone. DNA of the CDR3: TGTGCCAGTAGTATCGAGACCAGGGGTAATTCACCCCTCCACTTT. It codes for CASSIETRGNSPLHF. The chain links TRBV19 to TRBJ1-6; D perhaps matches TRBD1 (6 bases). Germline assignment: CDR1 LNHDA and CDR2 SQIVND (reference sequence). This CDR3 has 15 amino acids. Deletions cut 3 bases from V and 6 bases from J, with 12 bases between. The full variable domain, rest sourced from reference TRBV19 and TRBJ1-6, is DGGITQSPKYLFRKEGQNVTLSCEQNLNHDAMYWYRQDPGQGLRLIYYSQIVNDFQKGDIAEGYSVSREKKESFPLTVTSAQKNPTAFYLCASSIETRGNSPLHFGNGTRLTVT.

This chain joins TRBV5-5 and TRBJ2-7; 8 bases fit TRBD2. Germline V gene lookup returns CDR1 SGHKS and CDR2 YYEKEE (reference sequence). The CDR3 has 15 amino acids. Germline trimming cut 4 bases from V and 3 bases from J; bases unmatched to any gene: 9. DNA of the CDR3: TGTGCCAGCAGCCGCGGCCAGAGCGGGAGCTACGAGCAGTACTTC. It specifies CASSRGQSGSYEQYF.

The chain is built from TRBV29-1 and TRBJ2-7; D may be TRBD1 (5 bases). Trimming left V 4 bases short and J 3 bases short, with 7 bases between. CDR1 SQVTM and CDR2 ANQGSEA come from the germline V gene. This CDR3 is 11 amino acids long. The CDR3 here is CSVGQHYEQYF. The CDR3 region has the DNA TGCAGCGTTGGACAGCACTACGAGCAGTACTTC.

The chain combines TRBV19 with TRBJ2-1, with TRBD2 as a possible D gene (5 bases). V was shortened by 2 bases and J by 5 bases, with 16 bases between the two germline ends. Per the germline V gene, CDR1 is LNHDA and CDR2 is SQIVND (reference sequence). The CDR3 runs to 16 residues. The CDR3 here is CASSINGLPEDNEQFF. The DNA for the CDR3 is TGTGCCAGTAGTATAAACGGACTCCCGGAGGACAATGAGCAGTTCTTC.

The chain joins TRBV5-1 to TRBJ2-6; D gene ambiguous. The CDR3 runs 14 residues. The V and J ends lost 5 bases and 0 bases respectively, with 6 bases between them. Germline CDR1 is SGHRS and CDR2 is YFSETQ. CDR3 DNA sequence: TGCGCCAGCAGACGAGCCTCTGGGGCCAACGTCCTGACTTTC. It translates to CASRRASGANVLTF.